The next 17 T cell receptor beta chains were all read from a single sample in a study of breast tumors, draining lymph nodes, adjacent tissues. The lymph nodes were axillary draining lymph nodes from breast cancer patients. TCRdb reprocessed the multiplex PCR reads with MiXCR, giving one entry per CDR3 protein. The sample lists some 250,000 distinct CDR3 sequences, under 40% seen once, with roughly 3.5% in the top ten. Sequenced material: axillary lymph node tissue. The receptors were sampled from a female donor with breast cancer. Some clones in this sample may be carry-over from other donors' samples.

This clonotype was observed at least ten times. The rearrangement joins TRBV2 to TRBJ2-1, with TRBD2 matching over 9 bases. The CDR3 runs 18 residues. Trimming at V came to 11 bases and at J to 6 bases, leaving 23 bases not matched to a gene. The germline CDR1 and CDR2 sequences are SNHLY and FYNNEI. The CDR3 bases are TGTGCCGTCCATAAGGGGGGGGTACGGAGCGGGAGGAGCAATGAGCAGTTCTTC. It is translated as CAVHKGGVRSGRSNEQFF.

A note on this clonotype: Compared with germline, one end of the junction differs, possibly owing to a read error. This chain links TRBV28 with TRBJ2-6; TRBD2 matches at 8 bases. CDR1 is MDHEN, CDR2 SYDVKM, per germline. This CDR3 region has 16 residues. This CDR3 reads CANSLSGSAGANVLTF. In nucleotides, the CDR3 is TGTGCCAACAGTTTAAGCGGGAGCGCTGGGGCCAACGTCCTGACTTTC.

The table lists this clonotype with many counts. This chain joins TRBV29-1 and TRBJ2-7; possibly TRBD1 or TRBD2 for D (5 bases each). The V gene's germline CDR1 is SQVTM and CDR2 ANQGSEA. V was pared by 4 bases and J by 6 bases, with 19 bases between. The CDR3 totals 14 residues. The CDR3 nucleotides are TGCAGCGTTGGCATCGGGGCGAGATATGGCGAGCAGTACTTC. Protein product: CSVGIGARYGEQYF.

Many counts were recorded for this clonotype. J is TRBJ2-7 and V is TRBV10-2; D unclear. V was pared by 2 bases and J by 3 bases, with 14 bases between. The CDR3 has 15 residues. CDR1 and CDR2 (germline): WSHSY, SAAADI. The CDR3 sequence is CASSETDQLSYEQYF. The CDR3 bases are TGCGCCAGCAGTGAGACAGACCAATTGAGCTACGAGCAGTACTTC.

In this sample, this clonotype turned up many times. The V gene is TRBV20-1, the J gene TRBJ1-5; possibly TRBD1 for D (5 bases). This CDR3 has 15 amino acids. V gave up 0 bases and J gave up 7 bases, with 16 bases separating them. The germline V gene has CDR1 DFQATT and CDR2 SNEGSKA (reference sequence). CDR3 in amino acids: CSARDIGGRGQPQHF. The DNA for the CDR3 is TGCAGTGCTAGAGATATTGGGGGGAGAGGGCAGCCCCAGCATTTT.

V and J are TRBV20-1 and TRBJ2-7, with D possibly TRBD2 on 5 matching bases. Trimming pared 6 bases from V and 4 bases from J, leaving 16 bases between. In germline, CDR1 is DFQATT, CDR2 SNEGSKA (reference sequence). This CDR3 has 13 residues. The DNA for the CDR3 is TGCAGTGCCACGGACTGGGAGAGATACGAGCAGTACTTC. Its protein product is CSATDWERYEQYF.

The sample holds many counts of this clonotype. The V call is TRBV7-9, the J call TRBJ2-3; 11 bases are shared with TRBD2. Germline CDR1 and CDR2: SEHNR and FQNEAQ (reference sequence). Trimming cost V 5 bases and J 3 bases; bases outside gene matches: 7. The CDR3 totals 16 residues. DNA of the CDR3: TGTGCCAGCAGCAGAGGGACTAGCGGAAGGACAGATACGCAGTATTTT. It yields the protein CASSRGTSGRTDTQYF.

This clonotype was seen repeatedly, ten times or more. A much bigger clone sits one base away, suggesting this may be a read error. This CDR3 fails to terminate in the conserved phenylalanine or tryptophan, so it likely reflects a read error. The chain employs TRBV14 and TRBJ2-1; unclear D gene. The germline V gene has CDR1 SGHDN and CDR2 FVKESK. Trimming shortened V by 1 base and J by 6 bases, and 7 bases separated the two germline ends. The CDR3 totals 13 residues. CDR3 sequence: CASSQVVGNEQFS. CDR3 nucleotides: TGTGCCAGCAGCCAAGTCGTTGGCAATGAGCAGTTCTCC.

This clonotype has a count of ten or more. The J gene is TRBJ2-1, the V gene TRBV5-4; a possible D gene is TRBD1 (7 bases). Germline lookup yields CDR1 SGHNT and CDR2 YYREEE (reference sequence). V was cut by 9 bases and J by 8 bases, with 18 bases left in between. The CDR3 consists of 13 residues. CDR3 amino acids: CATRRGQRDEQFF. CDR3 nucleotides: TGTGCCACCCGTAGGGGACAGCGGGATGAGCAGTTCTTC.

Many counts were recorded for this clonotype. The chain uses TRBV6-5 and TRBJ2-7; D is perhaps TRBD1 or TRBD2 (5 bases each). Trimming pared 6 bases from V and 7 bases from J, leaving 13 bases between. Germline assignment: CDR1 MNHEY and CDR2 SVGAGI. The length of the CDR3 is 12 residues. The CDR3 nucleotides are TGTGCCAGCAGAACGGGACGAGGGGAGCAGTACTTC. Its protein is CASRTGRGEQYF.

This clonotype was detected a few times. J is TRBJ2-2 and V is TRBV30, with 11 nucleotides matching TRBD1. The CDR3 is made up of 15 amino acids. Germline CDR1 GTSNPN, CDR2 SVGIG (reference sequence). After removal of 7 bases from V and 6 bases from J, the junction contained 10 bases not matched to a gene. The CDR3 sequence is CAFRRGQGESGELFF. CDR3 DNA: TGTGCCTTCAGAAGGGGACAGGGGGAGTCCGGGGAGCTGTTTTTT.

A remark on this clonotype: The CDR3 ends on some other residue instead of the conserved phenylalanine or tryptophan, so this is likely a read error. The limits of the CDR3 on the DNA are not certain, so only TCRdb's listed CDR3 is given. The J gene is TRBJ2-2, the V gene TRBV12-3 or TRBV12-4; the listed D gene, TRBD2, was not tested against the DNA. The CDR3 region is 17 residues in length, termini included. CDR3: CASSRSGRARTPGSCQS.

Points on this clonotype: A much larger clone differs by one base, so this may be a read error. The chain is built from TRBV6-1 and TRBJ2-2; D may be TRBD1 (6 bases). V lost 5 bases, J lost 2 bases, and 12 bases lay in between. CDR1 MNHNS and CDR2 SASEGT come from the germline V gene. This CDR3 spans 15 amino acids. The CDR3: CASSQIRGNTGELFF. CDR3 in DNA: TGTGCCAGCAGTCAAATCAGGGGCAACACCGGGGAGCTGTTTTTT.

The chain recombines TRBV29-1 with TRBJ1-2; 7 nucleotides match TRBD1. The germline gives CDR1 SQVTM, CDR2 ANQGSEA. Losses at the gene ends were 5 bases for V and 4 bases for J; bases not matched to a gene: 7. CDR3 size: 13 residues. The CDR3 bases are TGCAGCGTTAAGCAGGGGGGGGTCTATGGCTACACCTTC. As protein: CSVKQGGVYGYTF.

This chain connects TRBV6-1 to TRBJ1-2; D unclear. The CDR3 is made up of 16 amino acids. The V gene lost 2 bases and the J gene lost 3 bases, with 16 bases spanning the gap. The V gene's germline CDR1 is MNHNS and CDR2 SASEGT. The CDR3 sequence is CASSEIPVSAHYGYTF. As DNA, the CDR3 is TGTGCCAGCAGTGAAATCCCCGTCTCGGCCCACTATGGCTACACCTTC.

This clonotype has a count of ten or more. The genes are TRBV7-2 and TRBJ1-5; TRBD1 is a possible D gene (6 bases). This CDR3 spans 16 amino acids. Trimming shortened V by 1 base and J by 7 bases, and 17 bases separated the two germline ends. The germline gives CDR1 SGHTA, CDR2 FQGNSA. The CDR3 bases are TGTGCCAGCAGCTTAGGTGGGGGGCGTATCTACCAGCCCCAGCATTTT. It specifies CASSLGGGRIYQPQHF.

This clonotype showed up many times. V usage is TRBV5-6 and J usage is TRBJ1-6, with D maybe TRBD1 (5 bases). The CDR3 loop spans 14 amino acids. V was cut by 3 bases and J by 4 bases, with 8 bases left in between. Germline lookup yields CDR1 SGHDT and CDR2 YYEEEE. The CDR3 spells CASSSGTYNSPLHF. CDR3 DNA sequence: TGTGCCAGCAGCTCCGGGACGTATAATTCACCCCTCCACTTT.